Many counts were recorded for the clone carrying this T cell receptor beta chain. CDR3 length: 13 amino acids. The germline V and J ends were trimmed by 6 bases and 9 bases, with 12 bases remaining between them. From germline, CDR1 is SEHNR and CDR2 FQNEAQ (reference sequence). The data are from a study of blood T cell repertoires in COVID-19. The overall study: COVID-19 samples collected from the United States, Italy and Spain covered acute and convalescent phases. PBMCs, B-cell-depleted T cells, or T cells provided the cDNA or gDNA that made up the material.

Original methodology: Estimation of nucleated cell counts relied on the amplification of reference gene primers. Measured with immunoSEQ multiplex PCR; TCRdb has only the in-frame clones, and not every one. That table is the source of V, J and clone size, and D and trimming were worked out from the DNA. There are some 45,000 clones in the sample; approximately 87% occur only once, and around 10% lies in the top ten. Source material: peripheral blood. This TCR was sampled from a human donor in a cohort sampled during active COVID-19. The chain couples TRBV7-9 to TRBJ1-6; D might be TRBD1 (5 bases). CDR3 nucleotide sequence: TGTGCCAGCAGTAGGCTAACAGGTTCACCCCTCCACTTT. Residues: CASSRLTGSPLHF.